This T cell receptor beta chain is drawn from a study of STAT3 mutations in large granular lymphocyte leukemia. Study summary: Over half of T-LGLL patients had one or more immunosuppressive regimens. Points from the study as a whole: In about 30% of the 18 patients, new TCR clonotypes emerged after therapy. Every T-cell large granular lymphocyte leukemia patient had at least one immunodominant TCR beta clonotype.

Deletions cut 4 bases from V and 6 bases from J, with 13 bases between. CDR1 is SGHRS, CDR2 YFSETQ, per germline. The CDR3 loop spans 13 amino acids. Of note for this clone: Its antigen is undetermined.

Sequenced by immunoSEQ multiplex PCR; TCRdb stores in-frame clones only, minus some. The table has roughly 29,000 clones, around 80% seen once. This TCR derives from a woman aged 50 to 65 with T-cell large granular lymphocyte leukemia. Some clones in this sample may be carry-over from other donors' samples. The rearrangement uses TRBV5-1 and TRBJ1-2, with D hard to call. The sample was peripheral blood mononuclear cells. This chain's CDR3 is CASSTREKDGYTF. Here the CDR3 DNA reads TGCGCCAGCAGCACGAGGGAAAAGGATGGCTACACCTTC.